This T cell receptor (beta chain) stems from a study of vaccination and CD4 T cells after COVID-19. Study in general: Stimulation of cells relied on overlapping spike peptides derived from SARS-CoV-2, HCoV-NL63, HCoV-OC43 and HCoV-229E. Study outcomes and limitations: Vaccine-specific clones in convalescent patients were spike mono-reactive in 304 of 307 cases.

The treatment here: 10-day PBMC culture with coronavirus spike peptide pools or control peptides (ViraFEST assay). Gathering of the CD4+ T cells, from the unexposed donor, took place before the COVID-19 pandemic (2011-2018). Cultured CD4+ T cells had their DNA profiled by the Oncomine TCR Beta short-read assay. TCRdb fed the PCR reads into MiXCR, producing one record per CDR3 protein. This repertoire shows 7,000 to 9,000 distinct CDR3 sequences, 50% found once; its top ten account for about 24%. Regarding this clonotype: Antigen specificity is unknown.

This TCR was sampled from a human donor in good health. The sample consisted of CD4+ T cells from blood, cultured in vitro.

Here the CDR3 DNA reads TGTGCCAGCAGCTTAGGACTAGCGGGAGGTTTCCAAGAGACCCAGTACTTC. Its translation is CASSLGLAGGFQETQYF. The chain couples TRBV11-2 to TRBJ2-5; 13 bases match TRBD2. The CDR3 runs 17 residues. Germline loops: CDR1 SGHAT, CDR2 FQNNGV. The V and J ends lost 1 base and 1 base, in that order; junction bases with no gene match: 3. The variable domain in full, completed from reference TRBV11-2 and TRBJ2-5, reads EAGVAQSPRYKIIEKRQSVAFWCNPISGHATLYWYQQILGQGPKLLIQFQNNGVVDDSQLPKDRFSAERLKGVDSTLKIQPAKLEDSAVYLCASSLGLAGGFQETQYFGPGTRLLVL.